This is a list of T cell receptor beta chains from one sample in a study of blood T cell repertoires in COVID-19. Assay used: immunoSEQ multiplex PCR; TCRdb lists only in-frame clones, some missing. The table records about 240,000 clones, roughly 79% of them present only once. The specimen sequenced was peripheral blood. Every receptor here comes from a woman older than 75 with COVID-19, enrolled during active disease. Both conserved end residues are part of each CDR3. A D gene is named only where the DNA matches it firmly. Size values are once, few and many counts, or a class for expanded clones, and some rows have none.

D gene	clone size	V gene	J gene	CDR3 DNA	CDR3 protein
NA	NA	TRBV9	TRBJ1-1	TGTGCCAGCAGTGAGTCTCGGGTGGGGGGAACTGAAGCTTTCTTT	CASSESRVGGTEAFF
NA	NA	TRBV25-1	TRBJ2-2	TGTGCCAGCAGATCACAGGGAGTTACCGGGGAGCTGTTTTTT	CASRSQGVTGELFF
TRBD1	NA	TRBV30	TRBJ1-3	TGTGCTCAGGGGGAGTCAGGAAACACCATATATTTT	CAQGESGNTIYF
TRBD2	NA	TRBV10-3	TRBJ2-7	TGTGCCATCAGTGAGTTTAGCGGGAGCCTCCACGAGCAGTACTTC	CAISEFSGSLHEQYF
NA	NA	TRBV6-5	TRBJ1-5	TGTGCCAGCTGGGGGGGGCTAGTTCAGCCCCAGCATTTT	CASWGGLVQPQHF
TRBD2	once	TRBV18	TRBJ2-3	TGTGCCAGCTCACCAGGACTAGCGGGTCGAACCACAGATACGCAGTATTTT	CASSPGLAGRTTDTQYF
NA	NA	TRBV7-9	TRBJ1-1	TGTGCCAGCAGCTCTCTCGGGGACTTGCCTGAAGCTTTCTTT	CASSSLGDLPEAFF
NA	NA	TRBV5-1	TRBJ1-2	TGCGCCAGCAGCTTGGAAGGGGTTGGGGGCTACACCTTC	CASSLEGVGGYTF
NA	once	TRBV5-8	TRBJ1-6	TGTGCCAGCAGCTTGGGTGTGGGGGCAGGGCGTCGCTCACCCCTCCACTTT	CASSLGVGAGRRSPLHF
TRBD1	NA	TRBV29-1	TRBJ2-7	TGCAGCGTATCCGATGAAGGGACAGGGTCAAAAGAGCAGTACTTC	CSVSDEGTGSKEQYF
NA	NA	TRBV5-1	TRBJ1-3	TGCGCCAGCAGCCCCTGGGAGTCTGGAAACACCATATATTTT	CASSPWESGNTIYF
TRBD1	few	TRBV19	TRBJ1-2	TGTGCCAGTACTCTAAGAAGACAGGGGTATGGCTACACCTTC	CASTLRRQGYGYTF
NA	NA	TRBV5-1	TRBJ2-4	TGCGCCAGCAGCTTTTCACAGGGCAACATTCAGTACTTC	CASSFSQGNIQYF
NA	NA	TRBV11-2	TRBJ2-5	TGTGCCAGCAGCTTAGGACATCTCCAAGAGACCCAGTACTTC	CASSLGHLQETQYF
NA	NA	TRBV7-9	TRBJ2-2	TGTGCCAGCAGCTTAACCAGGGCGAGCGGGGAGCTGTTTTTT	CASSLTRASGELFF
TRBD2	NA	TRBV7-9	TRBJ2-7	TGTGCCAGCACTAATAGCGGGGGAGACTACGAGCAGTACTTC	CASTNSGGDYEQYF
NA	NA	TRBV7-2	TRBJ2-5	TGTGCCAGCAGCCCTCCTCCCCAAGAGACCCAGTACTTC	CASSPPPQETQYF
TRBD1	many	TRBV18	TRBJ1-2	TGTGCCAGCTCACCGCGGACAGGGGATGGCTACACCTTC	CASSPRTGDGYTF
TRBD1	NA	TRBV6-5	TRBJ2-7	TGTGCCAGCAGAAGGGGGCTGAGTACCTACGAGCAGTACTTC	CASRRGLSTYEQYF
TRBD2	NA	TRBV5-4	TRBJ2-5	TGTGCCAGCCGGCGAGCGGGAGGGTTAGAGACCCAGTACTTC	CASRRAGGLETQYF
NA	few	TRBV7-9	TRBJ1-6	TGTGCCAGCAGCTTCAGGGTGGAGGGTTCACCCCTCCACTTT	CASSFRVEGSPLHF
NA	few	TRBV11-2	TRBJ2-7	TGTGCCAGCAGCTCCCGGGATATATCCTACGAGCAGTACTTC	CASSSRDISYEQYF
NA	NA	TRBV6-5	TRBJ2-7	TGTGCCAGCAGTTACTCGCCGACATCCTACGAGCAGTACTTC	CASSYSPTSYEQYF